This T cell receptor (beta chain) comes out of a study of patients and donors after allogeneic stem cell transplantation. TCRdb re-called the RT-PCR reads with MiXCR, one entry per CDR3 protein. The sample includes 190,000 or so distinct CDR3 sequences, 40% to 45% of them seen just once. This clonotype has just one count. There are 14 residues in the CDR3. Germline CDR1 GTSNPN, CDR2 SVGIG (reference sequence). Trimming took 3 bases from V and 5 from J, leaving 16 bases between them. This rearrangement joins TRBV30 to TRBJ1-1, with D possibly TRBD1 on 6 matching bases. This TCR derives from a human donor who was either an allogeneic HSCT recipient or a stem cell or donor lymphocyte infusion donor (not recorded which). It is not recorded whose cells these are; they may come from a transplant donor. Material for sequencing was blood, either unsorted or a sorted T cell fraction (not recorded which). CDR3 in amino acids: CAWSRRGGETEAFF. As DNA, the CDR3 is TGTGCCTGGAGCCGCAGGGGTGGGGAAACTGAAGCTTTCTTT.